This T cell receptor beta chain was identified during a study of blood T cell repertoires in COVID-19. For the study at large: Both acute and convalescent COVID-19 samples were obtained from the United States, Italy and Spain.

Some clones are missing from TCRdb's copy, which holds only in-frame ones; the method was immunoSEQ multiplex PCR. The table shows roughly 300,000 clones, with 87% occurring only once. With 3 bases removed from V and 7 bases from J, the gap between germline ends came to 7 bases. Germline CDR1 reads MGHRA; CDR2 reads YSYEKL. The CDR3 runs to 11 residues. The sample was peripheral blood. This rearrangement joins TRBV4-1 to TRBJ2-7, with D maybe TRBD2 (6 bases). The clonotype comes from a woman aged 45-65 years who had recovered from COVID-19. The CDR3 protein is CASSHGGEQYF. As DNA, the CDR3 is TGCGCCAGCAGCCATGGGGGGGAGCAGTACTTC.